Presented here are 11 T cell receptor beta chains from one specimen sequenced in a study of blood T cell repertoires in COVID-19. Here immunoSEQ multiplex PCR was the method, and the copy in TCRdb shows in-frame clones only, minus some. This table has under 100,000 clones, around 80% appearing once. Sequenced material: peripheral blood. These receptors all come from a man aged 55 to 70 with acute or convalescent COVID-19.

The chain carries TRBV3-1 (or the pseudogene TRBV3-2) and TRBJ1-1, with D uncertain. This CDR3 contains 18 residues. The V and J ends lost 4 bases and 1 base respectively, with 22 bases between them. Germline V gene sequence: CDR1 LGHDT, CDR2 YNNKEL (reference sequence). In DNA, the CDR3 is TGTGCCAGCAGCCTCCATTTCGGGTCATCTCGGAGGAACACTGAAGCTTTCTTT. Translated, it gives CASSLHFGSSRRNTEAFF.

The chain uses TRBV9 and TRBJ2-5; D is possibly TRBD1 (5 bases). Germline CDR1 and CDR2: SGDLS and YYNGEE. Trimming pared 4 bases from V and 3 bases from J, leaving 16 bases between. The CDR3 extends over 15 amino acids. CDR3 sequence reads: CASSLERGREETQYF. CDR3 in DNA: TGTGCCAGCAGCTTAGAAAGGGGAAGAGAAGAGACCCAGTACTTC.

The CDR3 region has the DNA TGTGCCAGCTCTCCGGCGGGGGGGCGAAGATACAATGAGCAGTTCTTC. It is translated as CASSPAGGRRYNEQFF. The rearrangement joins TRBV18 to TRBJ2-1; TRBD2 aligns across 9 bases. The CDR3 is 16 amino acids. In germline, CDR1 is KGHSH, CDR2 LQKENI. V shed 6 bases and J 4 bases; nucleotides not matched to a gene: 10.

V usage is TRBV10-3 and J usage is TRBJ1-2, with D possibly matching TRBD1 (6 bases). The CDR3 is 13 residues long. Germline loops: CDR1 ENHRY, CDR2 SYGVKD. V shed 2 bases and J shed 6 bases, with 10 bases lying between them. The DNA of the CDR3 is TGTGCCATCAGTGAGAACCCAGGGGATGGCTACACCTTC. It codes for CAISENPGDGYTF.

This chain links TRBV11-2 with TRBJ2-7; 10 positions match TRBD1. This CDR3 contains 14 residues. Germline V lookup: CDR1 SGHAT, CDR2 FQNNGV. V shed 6 bases and J 3 bases; nucleotides not matched to a gene: 5. The CDR3 sequence is CASSFGTGVYEQYF. Written as DNA, the CDR3 is TGTGCCAGCAGTTTCGGGACAGGGGTCTACGAGCAGTACTTC.

This clone was detected only a few times. The V and J genes are TRBV4-1 and TRBJ2-7; D perhaps matches TRBD1 (5 bases). Germline assignment: CDR1 MGHRA and CDR2 YSYEKL. Trimming took off 0 bases at V and 13 bases at J, with 13 bases between the two ends. The CDR3 loop spans 12 amino acids. CDR3 loop: CASSQDQGFAYF. In DNA form, the CDR3 reads TGCGCCAGCAGCCAAGATCAGGGCTTCGCATACTTC.

The chain combines TRBV2 with TRBJ2-7, with 8 bases that match TRBD2. After removal of 7 bases from V and 6 bases from J, the junction contained 8 bases not matched to a gene. Germline values: CDR1 SNHLY, CDR2 FYNNEI. CDR3 size: 13 residues. The CDR3 sequence: CASNSQRELEQYF. The CDR3 DNA sequence: TGTGCCAGCAATTCCCAGCGGGAGCTCGAGCAGTACTTC.

The chain couples TRBV25-1 to TRBJ2-1, with D possibly being TRBD2 (6 bases). V was cut by 2 bases and J by 8 bases, with 16 bases left in between. The CDR3 runs to 15 residues. The germline gives CDR1 MGHDK, CDR2 SYGVNS. The CDR3 loop reads CASSEPSGPWDEQFF. The CDR3 DNA reads as TGTGCCAGCAGTGAACCAAGCGGGCCCTGGGATGAGCAGTTCTTC.

The table lists this clone with a count of one. The chain couples TRBV9 to TRBJ1-2; 11 bases fit TRBD1. This CDR3 comprises 14 residues. Trimming cost V 4 bases and J 8 bases; bases outside gene matches: 7. Germline-derived CDR1 and CDR2 are SGDLS and YYNGEE. This CDR3 is CASSFGQGAEGYTF. CDR3 in DNA: TGTGCCAGCAGCTTTGGACAGGGGGCTGAAGGCTACACCTTC.

The chain has TRBV3-1 (or the pseudogene TRBV3-2) and TRBJ1-1; 11 positions agree with TRBD1. The V gene's germline CDR1 is LGHDT and CDR2 YNNKEL (reference sequence). The CDR3 is made up of 14 amino acids. V lost 3 bases to trimming and J lost 7 bases; unmatched junction nucleotides: 4. CDR3 loop: CASSHGQGAVEAFF. The CDR3 nucleotides read TGTGCCAGCAGCCACGGACAGGGGGCGGTTGAAGCTTTCTTT.

This chain connects TRBV6-5 to TRBJ2-7, with 8 bases identical to TRBD1. V dropped 6 bases and J dropped 6; count of bases not matched to a gene: 10. Germline V gene data show CDR1 as MNHEY and CDR2 as SVGAGI. CDR3 size: 14 residues. In DNA form, the CDR3 reads TGTGCCAGCAGCCGGGGACAGGATGACGGCGAGCAGTACTTC. As protein: CASSRGQDDGEQYF.